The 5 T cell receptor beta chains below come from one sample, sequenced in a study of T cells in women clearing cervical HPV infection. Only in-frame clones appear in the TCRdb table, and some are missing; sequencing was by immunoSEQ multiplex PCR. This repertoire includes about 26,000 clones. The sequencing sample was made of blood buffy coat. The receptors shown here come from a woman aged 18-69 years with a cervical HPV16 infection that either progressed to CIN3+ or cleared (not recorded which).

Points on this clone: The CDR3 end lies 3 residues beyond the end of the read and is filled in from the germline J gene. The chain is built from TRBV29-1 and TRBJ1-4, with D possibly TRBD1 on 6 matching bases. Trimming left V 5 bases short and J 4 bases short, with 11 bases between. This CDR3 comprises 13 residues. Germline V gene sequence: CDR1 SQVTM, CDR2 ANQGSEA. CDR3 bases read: TGCAGCGTTACAGGGCGGTTTAATGAAAAA. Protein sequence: CSVTGRFNEK. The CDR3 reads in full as CSVTGRFNEKLFF.

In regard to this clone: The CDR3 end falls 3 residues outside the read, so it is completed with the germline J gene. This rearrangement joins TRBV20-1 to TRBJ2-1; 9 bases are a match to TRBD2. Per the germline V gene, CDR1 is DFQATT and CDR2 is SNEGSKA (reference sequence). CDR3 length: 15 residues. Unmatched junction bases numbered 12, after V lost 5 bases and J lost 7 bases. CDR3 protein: CSAPDSGRVGNEQFF. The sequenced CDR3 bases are TGCAGTGCTCCAGATAGCGGGAGAGTTGGAAATGAG.

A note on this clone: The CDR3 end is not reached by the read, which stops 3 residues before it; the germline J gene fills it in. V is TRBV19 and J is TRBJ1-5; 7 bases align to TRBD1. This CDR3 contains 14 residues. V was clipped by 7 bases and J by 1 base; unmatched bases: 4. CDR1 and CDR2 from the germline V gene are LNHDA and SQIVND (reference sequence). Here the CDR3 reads CASTPDRSNQPQHF. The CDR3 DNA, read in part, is TGTGCCAGTACCCCGGACAGGAGCAATCAGCCC.

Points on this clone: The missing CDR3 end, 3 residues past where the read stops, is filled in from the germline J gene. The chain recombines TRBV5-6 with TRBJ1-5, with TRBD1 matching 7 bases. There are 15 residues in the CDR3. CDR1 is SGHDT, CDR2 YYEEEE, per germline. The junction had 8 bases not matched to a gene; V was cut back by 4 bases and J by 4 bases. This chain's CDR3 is CASSPRDRRNQPQHF. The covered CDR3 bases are TGTGCCAGCAGCCCCCGGGACAGAAGAAATCAGCCC.

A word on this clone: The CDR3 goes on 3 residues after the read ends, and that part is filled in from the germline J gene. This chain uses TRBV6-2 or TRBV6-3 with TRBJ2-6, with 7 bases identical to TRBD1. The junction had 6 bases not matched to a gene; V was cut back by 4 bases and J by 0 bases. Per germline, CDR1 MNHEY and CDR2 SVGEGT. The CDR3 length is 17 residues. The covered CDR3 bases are TGTGCCAGCAGTTTACAGGGGTTGAGCTCTGGGGCCAACGTC. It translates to CASSLQGLSSGANV. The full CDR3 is CASSLQGLSSGANVLTF.